In its sample, the clone carrying this T cell receptor beta chain was seen once. The CDR3 has 13 residues. The junction had 5 bases not matched to a gene; V was cut back by 5 bases and J by 4 bases. CDR1 and CDR2 from the germline V gene are SGHKS and YYEKEE (reference sequence). These data come from a study of control samples from healthy donors and cancer patients. Sequencing used immunoSEQ multiplex PCR; TCRdb keeps in-frame clones, though not all of them. The profile shows some 130,000 clones, around nine tenths of them singletons. Sequenced input: blood. The receptor was isolated from a man aged 35-49 years in good health. V is TRBV5-5 and J is TRBJ2-5; 7 bases fit TRBD1. CDR3 DNA: TGTGCCAGCAGGACGACAGGGCTAGAGACCCAGTACTTC. It translates to CASRTTGLETQYF.